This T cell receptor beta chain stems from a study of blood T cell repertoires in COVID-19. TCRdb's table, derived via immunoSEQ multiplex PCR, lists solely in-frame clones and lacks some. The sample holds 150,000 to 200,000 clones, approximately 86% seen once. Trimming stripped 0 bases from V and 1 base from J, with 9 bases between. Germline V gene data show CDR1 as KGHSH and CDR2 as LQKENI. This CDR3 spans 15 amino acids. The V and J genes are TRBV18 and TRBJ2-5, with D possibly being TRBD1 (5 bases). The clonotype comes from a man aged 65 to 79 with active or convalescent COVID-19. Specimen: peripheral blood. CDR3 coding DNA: TGTGCCAGCTCACCACCGGGAAGGGGCCAAGAGACCCAGTACTTC. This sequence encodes CASSPPGRGQETQYF.